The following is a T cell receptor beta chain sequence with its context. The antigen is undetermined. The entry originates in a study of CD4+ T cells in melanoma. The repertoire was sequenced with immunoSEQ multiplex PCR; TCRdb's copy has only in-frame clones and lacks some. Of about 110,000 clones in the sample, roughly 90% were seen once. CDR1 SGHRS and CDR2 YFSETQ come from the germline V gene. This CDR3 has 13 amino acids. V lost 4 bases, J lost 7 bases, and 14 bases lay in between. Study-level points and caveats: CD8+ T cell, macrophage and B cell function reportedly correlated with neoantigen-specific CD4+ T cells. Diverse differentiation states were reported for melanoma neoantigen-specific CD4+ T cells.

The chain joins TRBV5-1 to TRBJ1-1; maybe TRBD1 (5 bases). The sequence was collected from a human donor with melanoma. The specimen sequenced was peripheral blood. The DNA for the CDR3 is TGCGCCAGCAGCAGAACAGGATCGGGTGAAGCTTTCTTT. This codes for CASSRTGSGEAFF.